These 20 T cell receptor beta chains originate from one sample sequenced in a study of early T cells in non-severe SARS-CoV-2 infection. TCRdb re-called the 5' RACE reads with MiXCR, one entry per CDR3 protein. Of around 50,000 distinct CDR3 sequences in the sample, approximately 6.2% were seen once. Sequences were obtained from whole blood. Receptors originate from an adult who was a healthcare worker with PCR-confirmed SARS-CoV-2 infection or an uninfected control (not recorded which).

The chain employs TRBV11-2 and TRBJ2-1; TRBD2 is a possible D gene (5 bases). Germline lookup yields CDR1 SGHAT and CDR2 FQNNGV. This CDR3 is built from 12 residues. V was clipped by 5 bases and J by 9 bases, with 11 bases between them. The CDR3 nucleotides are TGTGCCAGCAGCCTCACTAGAAGTGAGCAGTTCTTC. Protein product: CASSLTRSEQFF. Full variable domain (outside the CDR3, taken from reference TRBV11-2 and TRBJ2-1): EAGVAQSPRYKIIEKRQSVAFWCNPISGHATLYWYQQILGQGPKLLIQFQNNGVVDDSQLPKDRFSAERLKGVDSTLKIQPAKLEDSAVYLCASSLTRSEQFFGPGTRLTVL.

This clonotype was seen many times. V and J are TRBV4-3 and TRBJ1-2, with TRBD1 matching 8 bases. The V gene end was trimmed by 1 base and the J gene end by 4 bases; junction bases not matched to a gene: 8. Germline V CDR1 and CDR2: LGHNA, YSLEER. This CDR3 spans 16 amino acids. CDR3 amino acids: CASSQVALDRGYGYTF. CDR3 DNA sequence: TGCGCCAGCAGCCAAGTCGCCCTAGACAGGGGCTATGGCTACACCTTC.

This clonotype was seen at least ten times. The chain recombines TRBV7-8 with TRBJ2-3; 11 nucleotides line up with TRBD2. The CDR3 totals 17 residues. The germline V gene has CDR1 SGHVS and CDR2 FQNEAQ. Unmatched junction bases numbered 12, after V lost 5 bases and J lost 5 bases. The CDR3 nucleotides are TGTGCCAGCAGCCTACCATCTAGCGGGGGGTGGGGAGATACGCAGTATTTT. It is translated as CASSLPSSGGWGDTQYF.

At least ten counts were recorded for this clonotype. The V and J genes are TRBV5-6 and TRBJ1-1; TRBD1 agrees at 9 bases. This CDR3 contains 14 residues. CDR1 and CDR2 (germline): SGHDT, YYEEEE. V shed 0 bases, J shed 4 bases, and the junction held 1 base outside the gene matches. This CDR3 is CASSLGTGATEAFF. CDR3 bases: TGTGCCAGCAGCTTGGGGACAGGGGCCACTGAAGCTTTCTTT.

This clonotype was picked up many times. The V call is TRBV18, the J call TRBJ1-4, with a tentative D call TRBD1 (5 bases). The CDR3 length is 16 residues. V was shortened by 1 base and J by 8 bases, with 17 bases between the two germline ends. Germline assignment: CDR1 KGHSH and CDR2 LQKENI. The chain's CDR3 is CASSPRGEGPGEKLFF. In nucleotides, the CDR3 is TGTGCCAGCTCACCACGGGGCGAGGGGCCGGGAGAAAAACTGTTTTTT.

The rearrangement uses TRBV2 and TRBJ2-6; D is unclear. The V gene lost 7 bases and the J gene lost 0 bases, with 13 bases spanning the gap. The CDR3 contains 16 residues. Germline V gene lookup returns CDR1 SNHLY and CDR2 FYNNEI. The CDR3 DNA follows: TGTGCCAGCAAAGGCAGGTCGAACTCTGGGGCCAACGTCCTGACTTTC. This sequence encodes CASKGRSNSGANVLTF.

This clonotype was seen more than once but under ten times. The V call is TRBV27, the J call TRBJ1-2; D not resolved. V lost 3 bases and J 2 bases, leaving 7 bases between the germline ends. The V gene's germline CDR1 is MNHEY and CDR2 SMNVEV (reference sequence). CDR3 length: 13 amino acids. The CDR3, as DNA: TGTGCCAGCAGTTTGGGTAGGAACTATGGCTACACCTTC. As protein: CASSLGRNYGYTF.

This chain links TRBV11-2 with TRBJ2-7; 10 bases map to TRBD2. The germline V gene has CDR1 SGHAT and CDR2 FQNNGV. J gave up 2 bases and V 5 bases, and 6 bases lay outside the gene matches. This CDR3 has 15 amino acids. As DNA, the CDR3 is TGTGCCAGCAGCGCCGCTAGCGGGGGTCCCTACGAGCAGTACTTC. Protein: CASSAASGGPYEQYF.

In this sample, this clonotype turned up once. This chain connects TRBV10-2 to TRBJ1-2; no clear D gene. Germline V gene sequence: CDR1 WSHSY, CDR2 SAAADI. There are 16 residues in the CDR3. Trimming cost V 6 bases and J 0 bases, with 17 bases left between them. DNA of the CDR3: TGCGCCAGCAGCCCCGGGAGAGGGCAAGCTAACTATGGCTACACCTTC. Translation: CASSPGRGQANYGYTF.

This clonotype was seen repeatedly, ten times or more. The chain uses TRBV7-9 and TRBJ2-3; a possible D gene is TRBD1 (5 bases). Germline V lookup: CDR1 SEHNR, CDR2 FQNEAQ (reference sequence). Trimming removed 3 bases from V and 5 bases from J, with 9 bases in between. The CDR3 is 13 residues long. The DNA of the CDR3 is TGTGCCAGCAGCTTCACCCAGGGAGATACGCAGTATTTT. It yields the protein CASSFTQGDTQYF. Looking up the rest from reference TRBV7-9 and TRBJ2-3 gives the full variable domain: DTGVSQNPRHKITKRGQNVTFRCDPISEHNRLYWYRQTLGQGPEFLTYFQNEAQLEKSRLLSDRFSAERPKGSFSTLEIQRTEQGDSAMYLCASSFTQGDTQYFGPGTRLTVL.

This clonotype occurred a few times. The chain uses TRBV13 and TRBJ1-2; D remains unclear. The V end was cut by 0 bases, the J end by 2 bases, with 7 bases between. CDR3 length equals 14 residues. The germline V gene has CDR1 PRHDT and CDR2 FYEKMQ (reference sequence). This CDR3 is CASSLGSGNYGYTF. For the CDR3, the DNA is TGTGCCAGCAGCTTAGGTTCAGGAAACTATGGCTACACCTTC. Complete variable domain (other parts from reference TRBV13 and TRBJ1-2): AAGVIQSPRHLIKEKRETATLKCYPIPRHDTVYWYQQGPGQDPQFLISFYEKMQSDKGSIPDRFSAQQFSDYHSELNMSSLELGDSALYFCASSLGSGNYGYTFGSGTRLTVV.

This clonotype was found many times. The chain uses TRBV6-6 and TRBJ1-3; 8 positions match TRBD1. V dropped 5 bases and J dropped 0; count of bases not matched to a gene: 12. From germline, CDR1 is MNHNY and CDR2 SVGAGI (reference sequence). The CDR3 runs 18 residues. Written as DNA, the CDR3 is TGTGCCAGCAGTCTGCGAATGGGACAGGTTTACTCTGGAAACACCATATATTTT. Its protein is CASSLRMGQVYSGNTIYF.

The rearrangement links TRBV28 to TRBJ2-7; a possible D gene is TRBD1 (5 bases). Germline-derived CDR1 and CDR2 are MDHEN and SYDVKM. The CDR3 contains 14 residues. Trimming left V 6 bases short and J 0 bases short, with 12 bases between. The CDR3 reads CASRVQGSSYEQYF. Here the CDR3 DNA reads TGTGCCAGCAGAGTCCAGGGTAGCTCCTACGAGCAGTACTTC.

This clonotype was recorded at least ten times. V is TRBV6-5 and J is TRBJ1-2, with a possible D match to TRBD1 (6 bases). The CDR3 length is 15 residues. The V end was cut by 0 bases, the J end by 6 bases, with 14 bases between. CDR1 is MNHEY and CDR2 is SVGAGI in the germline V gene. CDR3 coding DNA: TGTGCCAGCAGTTACTCGATGTGGGGGCCCAATGGCTACACCTTC. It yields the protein CASSYSMWGPNGYTF.

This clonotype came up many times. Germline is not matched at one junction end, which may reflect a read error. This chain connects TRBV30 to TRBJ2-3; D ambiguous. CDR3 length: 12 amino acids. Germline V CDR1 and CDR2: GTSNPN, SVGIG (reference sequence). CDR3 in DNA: TGTGCCTGGAGTCAAAACACAAATACGCAGTATTTT. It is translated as CAWSQNTNTQYF.

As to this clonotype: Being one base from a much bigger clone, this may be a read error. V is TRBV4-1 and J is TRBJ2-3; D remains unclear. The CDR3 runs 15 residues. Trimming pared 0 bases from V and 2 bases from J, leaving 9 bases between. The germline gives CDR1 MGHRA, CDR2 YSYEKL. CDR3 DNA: TGCGCCAGCAGCCAAGAGGGCAGATTCACAGATACGCAGTATTTT. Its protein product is CASSQEGRFTDTQYF.

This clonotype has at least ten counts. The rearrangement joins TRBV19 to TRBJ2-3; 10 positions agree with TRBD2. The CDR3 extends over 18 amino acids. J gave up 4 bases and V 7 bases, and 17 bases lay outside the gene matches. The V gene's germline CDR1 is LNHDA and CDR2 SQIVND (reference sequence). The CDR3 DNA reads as TGTGCCAGTACGCCGGGACTAGCGAAGGGGGGGGTGGCAGATACGCAGTATTTT. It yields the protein CASTPGLAKGGVADTQYF.

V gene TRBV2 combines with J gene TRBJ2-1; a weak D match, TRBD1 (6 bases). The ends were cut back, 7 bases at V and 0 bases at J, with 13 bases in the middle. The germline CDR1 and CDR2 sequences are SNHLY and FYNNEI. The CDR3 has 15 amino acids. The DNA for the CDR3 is TGTGCCAGCACGGTAGGACAGAGCTCCTACAATGAGCAGTTCTTC. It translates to CASTVGQSSYNEQFF.

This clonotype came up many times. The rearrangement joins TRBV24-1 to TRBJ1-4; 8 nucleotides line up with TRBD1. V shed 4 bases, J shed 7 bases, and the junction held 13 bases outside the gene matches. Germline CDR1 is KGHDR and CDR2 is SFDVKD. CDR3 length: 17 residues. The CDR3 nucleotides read TGTGCCACCAGTGAGTCCGGGACAGGTGGAAAAGGTGAAAAACTGTTTTTT. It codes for CATSESGTGGKGEKLFF.

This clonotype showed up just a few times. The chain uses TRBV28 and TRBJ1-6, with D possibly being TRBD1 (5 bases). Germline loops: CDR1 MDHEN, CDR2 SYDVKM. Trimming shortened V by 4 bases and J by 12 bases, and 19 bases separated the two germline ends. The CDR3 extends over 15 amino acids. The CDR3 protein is CASSSSGDGPGPLHF. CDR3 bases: TGTGCCAGCAGTTCCTCCGGGGACGGGCCGGGACCCCTCCACTTT.